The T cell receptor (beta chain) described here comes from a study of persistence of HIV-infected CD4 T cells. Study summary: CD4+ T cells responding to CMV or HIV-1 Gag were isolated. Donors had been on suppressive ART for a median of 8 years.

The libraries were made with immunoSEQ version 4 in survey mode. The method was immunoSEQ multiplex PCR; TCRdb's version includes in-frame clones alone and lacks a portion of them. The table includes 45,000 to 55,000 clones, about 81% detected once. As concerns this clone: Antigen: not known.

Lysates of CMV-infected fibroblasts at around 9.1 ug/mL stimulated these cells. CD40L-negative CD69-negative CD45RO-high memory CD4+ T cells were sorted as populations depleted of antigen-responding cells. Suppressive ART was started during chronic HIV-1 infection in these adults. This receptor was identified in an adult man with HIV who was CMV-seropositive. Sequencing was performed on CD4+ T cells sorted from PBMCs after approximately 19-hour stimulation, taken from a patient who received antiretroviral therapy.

The CDR3 DNA reads TGTGCCAGCAGCTTTGGAGGACCGGTACTTTATGGCTACACCTTC. This codes for CASSFGGPVLYGYTF. The chain links TRBV5-6 to TRBJ1-2, with D uncertain. V was shortened by 2 bases and J by 5 bases, with 16 bases between the two germline ends. In germline, CDR1 is SGHDT, CDR2 YYEEEE. The CDR3 length is 15 residues.